Presented here are 21 T cell receptor beta chains from one specimen sequenced in a study of OX40 agonist ivuxolimab in advanced cancers. Sequenced by immunoSEQ multiplex PCR; TCRdb stores in-frame clones only, minus some. The table lists approximately 24,000 clones, approximately 79% of them singletons. Sequenced material: CD4+ or CD8+ T cells sorted from blood, taken in a trial of the OX40 agonist ivuxolimab. The receptors shown here come from an adult with an advanced solid tumor such as melanoma, head and neck, liver or kidney cancer.

This chain links TRBV7-6 with TRBJ2-2; D is unclear. V dropped 2 bases and J dropped 4 bases, with 5 bases sitting between them. The CDR3 extends over 13 amino acids. Germline CDR1 and CDR2: SGHVS and FNYEAQ. CDR3 protein: CASSLITTGELFF. CDR3 coding DNA: TGTGCCAGCAGCTTAATTACCACCGGGGAGCTGTTTTTT.

V gene TRBV9 combines with J gene TRBJ2-5; 11 positions agree with TRBD2. Trimming cost V 0 bases and J 5 bases; bases outside gene matches: 6. Germline-derived CDR1 and CDR2 are SGDLS and YYNGEE. The CDR3 is 16 amino acids. For the CDR3, the DNA is TGTGCCAGCAGCGTAGTTAGCGGGGGGGCCTGGGAGACCCAGTACTTC. This codes for CASSVVSGGAWETQYF. Full variable domain (rest looked up from reference TRBV9 and TRBJ2-5): DSGVTQTPKHLITATGQRVTLRCSPRSGDLSVYWYQQSLDQGLQFLIQYYNGEERAKGNILERFSAQQFPDLHSELNLSSLELGDSALYFCASSVVSGGAWETQYFGPGTRLLVL.

This chain joins TRBV7-6 and TRBJ2-1; the D gene is possibly TRBD2 (7 bases). This CDR3 region has 17 residues. The V end was cut by 1 base, the J end by 0 bases, with 13 bases between. The germline gives CDR1 SGHVS, CDR2 FNYEAQ. CDR3 sequence: CASSLEGRGGSYNEQFF. Written as DNA, the CDR3 is TGTGCCAGCAGCTTAGAAGGGAGGGGGGGCTCCTACAATGAGCAGTTCTTC.

The genes are TRBV15 and TRBJ2-7; 8 nucleotides agree with TRBD1. Germline V CDR1 and CDR2: LNHNV, YYDKDF (reference sequence). CDR3 size: 14 residues. The V segment lost 4 bases and the J segment 3 bases; nucleotides outside the gene matches: 5. CDR3 coding DNA: TGTGCCACCAGCACCAGGGGGCTTAGCTACGAGCAGTACTTC. Translation gives CATSTRGLSYEQYF.

The chain links TRBV6-5 to TRBJ1-5, with a possible D match to TRBD1 (6 bases). V shed 8 bases and J shed 1 base, with 12 bases lying between them. The CDR3 totals 14 residues. From germline, CDR1 is MNHEY and CDR2 SVGAGI. The CDR3 DNA reads as TGTGCCAGCGCCGAGGGACACAGCAATCAGCCCCAGCATTTT. Its translation is CASAEGHSNQPQHF.

The V gene is TRBV15, the J gene TRBJ2-1; D is ambiguous. The CDR3 is 14 residues long. V lost 7 bases to trimming and J lost 6 bases, with 16 bases between them. CDR1 is LNHNV, CDR2 YYDKDF, per germline (reference sequence). The CDR3 reads CATNPGWSRNEQFF. Here the CDR3 DNA reads TGTGCCACCAACCCCGGGTGGAGTCGCAATGAGCAGTTCTTC. The entire variable domain, with the rest obtained from reference TRBV15 and TRBJ2-1, is as follows: DAMVIQNPRYQVTQFGKPVTLSCSQTLNHNVMYWYQQKSSQAPKLLFHYYDKDFNNEADTPDNFQSRRPNTSFCFLDIRSPGLGDTAMYLCATNPGWSRNEQFFGPGTRLTVL.

This clone was observed a few times. This chain links TRBV19 with TRBJ1-2, with D unresolved. Germline CDR1 and CDR2: LNHDA and SQIVND (reference sequence). The ends were cut back, 3 bases at V and 8 bases at J, with 13 bases in the middle. This CDR3 comprises 13 residues. The CDR3 protein is CASSIGGLRGYTF. The CDR3 bases are TGTGCCAGTAGTATTGGAGGTTTAAGAGGCTACACCTTC.

This sequence joins TRBV27 and TRBJ1-2; TRBD1 might be the D (5 bases). Between the trimmed V and J ends, which lost 3 bases and 5 bases, there was a span of 13 bases. This CDR3 has 14 residues. CDR1 and CDR2 (germline): MNHEY, SMNVEV (reference sequence). CDR3 region: CASSFPGPGYGYTF. The DNA of the CDR3 is TGTGCCAGCAGTTTTCCGGGACCAGGGTATGGCTACACCTTC.

The chain recombines TRBV7-9 with TRBJ2-7; D is possibly TRBD1 (5 bases). This CDR3 is 14 amino acids long. The V gene lost 4 bases and the J gene lost 4 bases, with 14 bases spanning the gap. Per the germline V gene, CDR1 is SEHNR and CDR2 is FQNEAQ (reference sequence). The chain's CDR3 is CASSSPVGRYEQYF. For the CDR3, the DNA is TGTGCCAGCAGCTCTCCCGTGGGGCGGTACGAGCAGTACTTC.

CDR3 DNA sequence: TGTGCCAGCAGATCTCCAAGCTCTGGGGCCAACGTCCTGACTTTC. It is translated as CASRSPSSGANVLTF. The chain is built from TRBV7-3 and TRBJ2-6; no clear D gene. This CDR3 contains 15 residues. The V gene's germline CDR1 is SGHTA and CDR2 FQGTGA. Trimming stripped 6 bases from V and 0 bases from J, with 9 bases between. The entire variable domain, with the rest obtained from reference TRBV7-3 and TRBJ2-6, is as follows: GAGVSQTPSNKVTEKGKYVELRCDPISGHTALYWYRQSLGQGPEFLIYFQGTGAADDSGLPNDRFFAVRPEGSVSTLKIQRTERGDSAVYLCASRSPSSGANVLTFGAGSRLTVL.

The gene calls are TRBV9 and TRBJ2-3; TRBD2 matches 7 bases. The CDR3 runs to 16 residues. Trimming removed 3 bases from V and 1 base from J; junction bases left unmatched: 8. Germline values: CDR1 SGDLS, CDR2 YYNGEE. The CDR3 is CASSDTGGGGTDTQYF. The CDR3 DNA follows: TGTGCCAGCAGCGATACGGGAGGCGGGGGCACAGATACGCAGTATTTT.

The sample holds a few counts of this clone. V is TRBV9 and J is TRBJ1-1; D not certain. The V gene lost 6 bases and the J gene lost 1 base, with 7 bases spanning the gap. Germline CDR1 and CDR2: SGDLS and YYNGEE. The CDR3 is made up of 12 amino acids. The CDR3 loop is CASTGRNTEAFF. The DNA for the CDR3 is TGTGCCAGCACTGGTCGGAACACTGAAGCTTTCTTT.

The rearrangement joins TRBV27 to TRBJ2-2, with 7 bases aligning to TRBD1. Trimming at V came to 6 bases and at J to 3 bases, leaving 7 bases not matched to a gene. This CDR3 comprises 15 residues. Per the germline V gene, CDR1 is MNHEY and CDR2 is SMNVEV (reference sequence). CDR3 residues: CASRDREGYTGELFF. The DNA for the CDR3 is TGTGCCAGCAGAGACAGGGAAGGATACACCGGGGAGCTGTTTTTT.

The chain carries TRBV20-1 and TRBJ2-5; D is uncertain. The germline V and J ends were trimmed by 0 bases and 5 bases, with 4 bases remaining between them. Germline CDR1 and CDR2: DFQATT and SNEGSKA (reference sequence). The CDR3 has 11 residues. CDR3 sequence (DNA): TGCAGTGCTAGAGAAGTGGAGACCCAGTACTTC. Translation gives CSAREVETQYF.

The rearrangement uses TRBV30 and TRBJ2-1; TRBD1 matches at 9 bases. The V gene end was trimmed by 3 bases and the J gene end by 3 bases; junction bases not matched to a gene: 12. This CDR3 contains 17 residues. Germline lookup yields CDR1 GTSNPN and CDR2 SVGIG (reference sequence). The CDR3 loop is CAWRVETGTGNYNEQFF. The CDR3 DNA follows: TGTGCCTGGAGGGTAGAAACCGGGACAGGGAACTACAATGAGCAGTTCTTC.

In this sample, this clone turned up once. CDR3 protein: CASSHLTASTDTQYF. Here the CDR3 DNA reads TGCGCCAGCAGCCACTTGACAGCTAGCACAGATACGCAGTATTTT. V gene TRBV4-1 combines with J gene TRBJ2-3; possible D gene TRBD1, 5 bases. The CDR3 contains 15 residues. The germline V gene has CDR1 MGHRA and CDR2 YSYEKL. The V gene lost 3 bases and the J gene lost 0 bases, with 10 bases spanning the gap.

The genes are TRBV28 and TRBJ2-5, with a possible D match to TRBD1 (6 bases). Germline lookup yields CDR1 MDHEN and CDR2 SYDVKM. This CDR3 spans 14 amino acids. The V and J ends lost 5 bases and 5 bases respectively, with 15 bases between them. CDR3 sequence (DNA): TGTGCCAGCAGTCCGAGACAGGTATTGGAGACCCAGTACTTC. Translating gives CASSPRQVLETQYF.

The chain joins TRBV27 to TRBJ2-7, with a possible D match to TRBD2 (5 bases). The V and J ends lost 3 bases and 2 bases respectively, with 11 bases between them. Germline CDR1 is MNHEY and CDR2 is SMNVEV (reference sequence). CDR3 length equals 14 residues. CDR3 nucleotides: TGTGCCAGCAGTTTTTTGAGCGGAGCCTACGAGCAGTACTTC. Its protein is CASSFLSGAYEQYF.

This chain uses TRBV18 with TRBJ2-5, with D unresolved. The CDR3 covers 12 residues. V was trimmed by 3 bases and J by 0 bases, leaving 2 bases between them. The germline V gene encodes CDR1 KGHSH and CDR2 LQKENI. CDR3 nucleotide sequence: TGTGCCAGCTCACCTTACCAAGAGACCCAGTACTTC. Protein: CASSPYQETQYF.

CDR3 sequence reads: CASSVGQGPYEQYF. CDR3 bases: TGTGCCAGCAGCGTTGGACAGGGGCCCTACGAGCAGTACTTC. J is TRBJ2-7 and V is TRBV6-5; TRBD1 matches 9 bases. The trim removed 6 bases at V and 2 bases at J, leaving 5 bases unmatched. CDR1 and CDR2 from the germline V gene are MNHEY and SVGAGI. The CDR3 spans 14 residues.

The chain employs TRBV30 and TRBJ2-1; D is unclear. The CDR3 contains 11 residues. Germline V gene lookup returns CDR1 GTSNPN and CDR2 SVGIG (reference sequence). Trimming shortened V by 1 base and J by 6 bases, and 4 bases separated the two germline ends. The DNA of the CDR3 is TGTGCCTGGAGTGGGGGCAATGAGCAGTTCTTC. It encodes CAWSGGNEQFF.